This T cell receptor (beta chain) is drawn from a study of blood T cell repertoires in COVID-19. Study in general: Samples came from the United States, Italy and Spain, spanning acute and convalescent COVID-19. T cells, B-cell-depleted T cells, or PBMCs supplied cDNA or gDNA.

The sample holds one count of this clone. In the source study's methods: Estimation of nucleated cell counts relied on the amplification of reference gene primers. Generated by immunoSEQ multiplex PCR, the TCRdb table keeps only in-frame clones and is missing some. From that table come the V and J calls and clone size; the DNA was used to work out D and trimming. Of approximately 300,000 clones in the sample, around 87% are singletons; the top ten hold roughly 2.3%. The germline V and J ends were trimmed by 2 bases and 4 bases, with 14 bases remaining between them. The CDR3 length is 16 residues. The germline gives CDR1 MGHDK, CDR2 SYGVNS.

The rearrangement uses TRBV25-1 and TRBJ1-4; maybe TRBD1 (5 bases). The receptor's source is a man younger than 30 with active or convalescent COVID-19. Sequenced material: peripheral blood. The CDR3 protein is CASSETGGADNEKLFF. In DNA form, the CDR3 reads TGTGCCAGCAGTGAAACCGGCGGGGCCGATAATGAAAAACTGTTTTTT.